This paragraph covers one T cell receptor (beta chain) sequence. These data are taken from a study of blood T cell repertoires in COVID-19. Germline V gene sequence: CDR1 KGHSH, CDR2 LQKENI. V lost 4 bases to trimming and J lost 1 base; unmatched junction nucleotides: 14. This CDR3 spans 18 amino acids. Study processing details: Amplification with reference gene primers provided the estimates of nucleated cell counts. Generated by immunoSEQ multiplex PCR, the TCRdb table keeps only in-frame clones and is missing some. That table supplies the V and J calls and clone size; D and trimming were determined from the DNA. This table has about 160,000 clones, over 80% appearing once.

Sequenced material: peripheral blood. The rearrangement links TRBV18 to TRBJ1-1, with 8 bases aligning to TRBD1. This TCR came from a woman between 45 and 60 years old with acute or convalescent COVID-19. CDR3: CASSLLTGDSLQNTEAFF. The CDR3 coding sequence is TGTGCCAGCTCACTTTTGACAGGGGACAGTCTACAGAACACTGAAGCTTTCTTT.